This T cell receptor beta chain was sequenced for a study of blood T cell repertoires in COVID-19. Turning to the study itself: The United States, Italy and Spain were the sources of the acute and convalescent COVID-19 samples. PBMCs, B-cell-depleted T cells, or T cells provided the cDNA or gDNA that made up the material.

Authors' processing steps: Reference gene primer amplification gave estimated nucleated cell counts. Here immunoSEQ multiplex PCR was the method, and the copy in TCRdb shows in-frame clones only, minus some. The V and J calls and the clone size are those of that table, but D and trimming were determined from the DNA. Among approximately 50,000 clones listed, less than 80% were seen once. Germline V gene lookup returns CDR1 GTSNPN and CDR2 SVGIG (reference sequence). This CDR3 has 15 amino acids. With 4 bases clipped from V and 1 base from J, the junction kept 7 bases outside the gene matches. Sequenced material: peripheral blood. The genes are TRBV30 and TRBJ1-5; 7 bases are a match to TRBD1. This clonotype originated in a man between 65 and 80 years old with acute or convalescent COVID-19. In DNA, the CDR3 is TGTGCCTGGACCCGTGGGGACAGCAGCAATCAGCCCCAGCATTTT. Translating it yields CAWTRGDSSNQPQHF.